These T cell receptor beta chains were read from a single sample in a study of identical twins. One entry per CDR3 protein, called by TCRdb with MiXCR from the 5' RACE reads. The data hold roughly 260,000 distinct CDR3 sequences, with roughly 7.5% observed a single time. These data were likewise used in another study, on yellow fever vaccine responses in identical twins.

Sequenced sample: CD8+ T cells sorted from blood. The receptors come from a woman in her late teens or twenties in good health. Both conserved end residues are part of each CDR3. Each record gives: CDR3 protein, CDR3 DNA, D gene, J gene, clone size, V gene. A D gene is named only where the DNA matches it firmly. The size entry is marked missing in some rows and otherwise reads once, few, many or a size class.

CASSEQGHRNTEAFF	TGTGCCAGCAGCGAACAGGGGCACAGGAACACTGAAGCTTTCTTT	TRBD1	TRBJ1-1	many	TRBV9
CASSLLRTGLAYNEQFF	TGTGCCAGCAGTTTACTTCGGACAGGGCTCGCCTACAATGAGCAGTTCTTC	TRBD1	TRBJ2-1	many	TRBV27
CASRGQLGITEAFF	TGTGCCAGCAGGGGCCAGTTGGGTATTACTGAAGCTTTCTTT	-	TRBJ1-1	few	TRBV27
CSARVEGSYEQYF	TGCAGTGCTAGAGTTGAGGGATCCTACGAGCAGTACTTC	-	TRBJ2-7	few	TRBV20-1
CASSPRTRQETQYF	TGTGCCAGCAGTCCAAGGACTCGCCAAGAGACCCAGTACTTC	-	TRBJ2-5	few	TRBV12-3/TRBV12-4
CASSSPELGPNTGELFF	TGTGCCAGCAGCTCACCTGAACTAGGACCCAACACCGGGGAGCTGTTTTTT	-	TRBJ2-2	few	TRBV7-8
CASSLGWGVPGRGDNQPQHF	TGTGCCAGCAGCTTAGGGTGGGGGGTACCCGGGAGGGGAGACAATCAGCCCCAGCATTTT	-	TRBJ1-5	many	TRBV11-2
CASTSIREENYGYTF	TGTGCCAGCACCAGCATACGGGAGGAAAACTATGGCTACACCTTC	-	TRBJ1-2	few	TRBV27
CATSDNSERGHSYNEQFF	TGTGCCACCAGTGATAACTCAGAGCGGGGGCACTCCTACAATGAGCAGTTCTTC	TRBD2	TRBJ2-1	many	TRBV24-1
CASSEAAFDGGIAKNIQYF	TGTGCCAGCAGTGAAGCCGCCTTTGACGGGGGCATAGCCAAAAACATTCAGTACTTC	-	TRBJ2-4	-	TRBV6-1
CASSYYSQETQYF	TGTGCCAGCAGTTACTACAGCCAAGAGACCCAGTACTTC	-	TRBJ2-5	few	TRBV6-5
CASSQPRPSLNYGYTF	TGTGCCAGCAGCCAGCCCCGTCCCTCCCTGAACTATGGCTACACCTTC	-	TRBJ1-2	-	TRBV3-1
CASSQEPQAEGTDTQYF	TGCGCCAGCAGCCAAGAACCCCAAGCGGAGGGCACAGATACGCAGTATTTT	-	TRBJ2-3	-	TRBV4-1
CASSLRVDYEQYF	TGTGCCAGCAGCCTACGGGTAGACTACGAGCAGTACTTC	-	TRBJ2-7	few	TRBV7-9
CASSTGQDYSYNEQFF	TGTGCCAGCAGTACCGGACAGGACTACTCCTACAATGAGCAGTTCTTC	-	TRBJ2-1	-	TRBV12-3/TRBV12-4
CASSLFPPEAFF	TGTGCCAGCAGCTTATTTCCCCCTGAAGCTTTCTTT	-	TRBJ1-1	many	TRBV7-8
CASRDGTGGAEAFF	TGTGCCAGCAGGGACGGGACAGGGGGGGCTGAAGCTTTCTTT	TRBD1	TRBJ1-1	many	TRBV4-2
CASSQDRVGEFDEQYF	TGTGCCAGCAGCCAAGATCGAGTCGGGGAGTTTGACGAGCAGTACTTC	-	TRBJ2-7	-	TRBV14
CASSYFQQETQYF	TGTGCCAGCAGTTACTTCCAGCAAGAGACCCAGTACTTC	-	TRBJ2-5	few	TRBV6-6
CASISPGQAYNEQFF	TGTGCCAGCATCTCCCCGGGACAGGCTTACAATGAGCAGTTCTTC	TRBD1	TRBJ2-1	many	TRBV12-3/TRBV12-4
CASSLRPFWGYTF	TGTGCCAGCAGTCTCCGTCCGTTTTGGGGCTACACCTTC	-	TRBJ1-2	-	TRBV27
CASSPPGEETQYF	TGTGCCAGCAGCCCGCCGGGCGAAGAGACCCAGTACTTC	-	TRBJ2-5	many	TRBV7-9
CASSHGNTQYF	TGTGCCAGCAGCCACGGGAATACGCAGTATTTT	-	TRBJ2-3	-	TRBV7-8
CASRNLGKTYNEQFF	TGTGCCAGCCGCAACCTAGGAAAAACTTACAATGAGCAGTTCTTC	-	TRBJ2-1	many	TRBV28
CASSLARDGGYTF	TGTGCCAGCAGTTTGGCTAGGGACGGGGGCTACACCTTC	-	TRBJ1-2	many	TRBV12-3/TRBV12-4
CASSLRERNQPQHF	TGTGCCAGCAGCTTAAGGGAGAGGAATCAGCCCCAGCATTTT	-	TRBJ1-5	few	TRBV7-8
CSVQGANTGELFF	TGCAGCGTTCAGGGGGCCAACACCGGGGAGCTGTTTTTT	TRBD1	TRBJ2-2	many	TRBV29-1
CASSQDQGGTEAFF	TGCGCCAGCAGCCAAGATCAAGGAGGCACTGAAGCTTTCTTT	-	TRBJ1-1	few	TRBV4-1
CASSDSLGQPYF	TGTGCCAGCAGTGACTCGTTGGGTCAGCCGTATTTT	-	TRBJ2-3	many	TRBV6-4
CATSDRTGDFFSYNEQFF	TGTGCCACCAGTGATAGGACAGGGGATTTTTTCTCCTACAATGAGCAGTTCTTC	TRBD1	TRBJ2-1	many	TRBV24-1
CASSFGGGHNEQFF	TGCGCCAGCAGCTTCGGGGGGGGGCACAATGAGCAGTTCTTC	TRBD2	TRBJ2-1	few	TRBV5-1
CASSTWFQETQYF	TGTGCCAGCAGCACATGGTTTCAAGAGACCCAGTACTTC	-	TRBJ2-5	many	TRBV12-3/TRBV12-4
CSAISRGANEKLFF	TGCAGTGCTATATCTAGGGGCGCGAATGAAAAACTGTTTTTT	-	TRBJ1-4	few	TRBV20-1
CASSQDRGDSLNTEAFF	TGTGCCAGCAGCCAAGATCGGGGGGACAGCCTGAACACTGAAGCTTTCTTT	TRBD1	TRBJ1-1	-	TRBV3-1
CASSEGGLAGDPDTQYF	TGTGCCAGCAGTGAAGGAGGTCTAGCGGGAGACCCAGATACGCAGTATTTT	TRBD2	TRBJ2-3	-	TRBV2
CASSLDRGWDEQYF	TGTGCCAGCAGTTTGGACAGGGGTTGGGACGAGCAGTACTTC	TRBD1	TRBJ2-7	few	TRBV27
CASSLGHMNTEAFF	TGTGCCAGCAGCTTGGGACATATGAACACTGAAGCTTTCTTT	-	TRBJ1-1	few	TRBV7-6
CASSLLLGTGDEQFF	TGCGCCAGCAGCTTGCTCCTTGGGACAGGGGATGAGCAGTTCTTC	TRBD1	TRBJ2-1	many	TRBV5-1
CAISLRTGDGYTF	TGTGCCATCTCATTGCGGACAGGAGATGGCTACACCTTC	TRBD1	TRBJ1-2	-	TRBV10-3
CASSLGGDRDTQYF	TGTGCCAGCAGCCTTGGGGGGGACCGGGATACGCAGTATTTT	TRBD2	TRBJ2-3	-	TRBV6-4
CASSTGTSRHEQFF	TGTGCCAGCAGTACCGGGACTAGCAGACATGAGCAGTTCTTC	TRBD2	TRBJ2-1	many	TRBV12-3/TRBV12-4
CAISERAGEGPYNEQFF	TGTGCCATCAGTGAGCGAGCGGGAGAAGGACCCTACAATGAGCAGTTCTTC	TRBD2	TRBJ2-1	-	TRBV10-3
CASSLGVPNTEAFF	TGCGCCAGCAGCTTGGGAGTGCCGAACACTGAAGCTTTCTTT	-	TRBJ1-1	-	TRBV5-1
CASSSPYRENTIYF	TGTGCCAGCAGTTCCCCATACAGGGAGAACACCATATATTTT	-	TRBJ1-3	many	TRBV12-3/TRBV12-4
CASSPTGAEQYF	TGCGCCAGCAGCCCAACAGGTGCCGAGCAGTACTTC	-	TRBJ2-7	few	TRBV5-1
CASSLAPGLSNQPQHF	TGTGCCAGCAGCTTAGCCCCGGGCCTTAGCAATCAGCCCCAGCATTTT	-	TRBJ1-5	many	TRBV7-9
CASSQGQGEETQYF	TGTGCCAGCAGCCAAGGCCAGGGGGAAGAGACCCAGTACTTC	TRBD1	TRBJ2-5	many	TRBV4-2
CASSSNTVAKNIQYF	TGTGCCAGCAGCTCAAACACCGTAGCCAAAAACATTCAGTACTTC	-	TRBJ2-4	many	TRBV7-9
CASFEGVGTEAFF	TGTGCCAGCTTCGAGGGGGTTGGCACTGAAGCTTTCTTT	-	TRBJ1-1	-	TRBV27
CASSFRYMNTEAFF	TGCGCCAGCAGCTTTAGGTACATGAACACTGAAGCTTTCTTT	-	TRBJ1-1	many	TRBV5-1